This T cell receptor (beta chain) is drawn from a study of T cells in Graves' hyperthyroidism and ophthalmopathy. The table lists this clonotype with a few counts. Its antigen is currently unknown. V dropped 5 bases and J dropped 4 bases, with 23 bases sitting between them. The CDR3 extends over 17 amino acids. From germline, CDR1 is MDHEN and CDR2 SYDVKM. What was amplified from RNA transcripts were TCR beta CDR3 regions. HTBI primers drove first-round RT-PCR of the TCR CDR3. TCRdb re-called the multiplex PCR reads through MiXCR, storing one row per CDR3 protein. Of roughly 750,000 distinct CDR3 sequences in the sample, roughly 17% are singletons; the top ten hold approximately 8.4%. Study-wide points: Most clonotypes expanded in the thyroid (above 0.001) were also present in blood.

Disease duration under 2 months; hyperthyroidism patients were aged 18 to 65. The V gene is TRBV28, the J gene TRBJ2-5, with unresolved D. The sequence was collected from a young man with Graves' hyperthyroidism. Sequenced input: blood. The CDR3 sequence is CASSTRARGVFGETQYF. DNA of the CDR3: TGTGCCAGCAGTACTCGAGCAAGAGGAGTTTTTGGAGAGACCCAGTACTTC.